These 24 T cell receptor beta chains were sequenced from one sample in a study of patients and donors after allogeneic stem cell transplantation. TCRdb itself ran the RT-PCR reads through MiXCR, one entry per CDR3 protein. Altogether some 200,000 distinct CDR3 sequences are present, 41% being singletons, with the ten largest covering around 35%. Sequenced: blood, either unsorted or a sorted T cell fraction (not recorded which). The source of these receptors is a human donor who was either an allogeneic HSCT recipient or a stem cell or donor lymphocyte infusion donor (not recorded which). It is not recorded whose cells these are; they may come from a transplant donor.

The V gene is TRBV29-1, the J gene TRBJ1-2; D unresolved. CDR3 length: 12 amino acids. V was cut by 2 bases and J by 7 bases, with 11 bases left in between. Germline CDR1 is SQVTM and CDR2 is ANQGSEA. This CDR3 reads CSVETSGGGYTF. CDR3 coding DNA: TGCAGCGTTGAAACATCGGGAGGTGGCTACACCTTC.

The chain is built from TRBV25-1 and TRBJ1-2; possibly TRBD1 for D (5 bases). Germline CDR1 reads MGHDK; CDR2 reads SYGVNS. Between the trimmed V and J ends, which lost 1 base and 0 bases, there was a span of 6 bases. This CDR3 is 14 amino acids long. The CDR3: CASSEWGSNYGYTF. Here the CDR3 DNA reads TGTGCCAGCAGTGAATGGGGCTCTAACTATGGCTACACCTTC.

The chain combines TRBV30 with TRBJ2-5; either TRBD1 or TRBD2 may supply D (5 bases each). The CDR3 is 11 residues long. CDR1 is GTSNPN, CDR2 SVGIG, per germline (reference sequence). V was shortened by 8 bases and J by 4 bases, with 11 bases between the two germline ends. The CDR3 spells CARRGAETQYF. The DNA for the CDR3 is TGTGCCCGCCGAGGGGCAGAGACCCAGTACTTC. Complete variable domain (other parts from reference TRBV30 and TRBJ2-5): SQTIHQWPATLVQPVGSPLSLECTVEGTSNPNLYWYRQAAGRGLQLLFYSVGIGQISSEVPQNLSASRPQDRQFILSSKKLLLSDSGFYLCARRGAETQYFGPGTRLLVL.

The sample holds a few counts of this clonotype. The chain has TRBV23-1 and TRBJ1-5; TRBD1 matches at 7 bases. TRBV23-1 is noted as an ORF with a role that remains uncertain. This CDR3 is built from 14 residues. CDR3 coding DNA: TGCGTTCTAGGAGGGGGCAGGGTCAATCAGCCCCAGCATTTT. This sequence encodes CVLGGGRVNQPQHF.

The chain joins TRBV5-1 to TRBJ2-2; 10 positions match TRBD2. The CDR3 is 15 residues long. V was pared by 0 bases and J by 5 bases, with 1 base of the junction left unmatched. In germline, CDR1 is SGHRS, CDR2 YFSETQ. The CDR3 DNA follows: TGCGCCAGCAGCTTGGAGGGACTAGCGACCGGGGAGCTGTTTTTT. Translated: CASSLEGLATGELFF.

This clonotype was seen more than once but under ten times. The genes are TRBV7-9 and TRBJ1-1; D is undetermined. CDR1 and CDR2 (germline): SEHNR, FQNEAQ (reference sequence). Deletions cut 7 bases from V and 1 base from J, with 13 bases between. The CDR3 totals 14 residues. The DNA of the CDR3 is TGTGCCAGCACCCTGGTTCAGACGAACACTGAAGCTTTCTTT. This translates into CASTLVQTNTEAFF.

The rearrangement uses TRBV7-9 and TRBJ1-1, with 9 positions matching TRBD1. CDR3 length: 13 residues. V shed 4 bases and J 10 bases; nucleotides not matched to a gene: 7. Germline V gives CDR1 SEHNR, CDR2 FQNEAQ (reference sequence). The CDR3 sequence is CASSSNRGRGAFF. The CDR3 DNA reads TGTGCCAGCAGCTCGAACAGGGGGCGGGGAGCTTTCTTT.

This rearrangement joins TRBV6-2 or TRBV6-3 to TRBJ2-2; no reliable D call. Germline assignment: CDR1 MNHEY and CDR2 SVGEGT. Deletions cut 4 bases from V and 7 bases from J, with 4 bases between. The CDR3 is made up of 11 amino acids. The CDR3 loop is CASSSFGELFF. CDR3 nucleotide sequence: TGTGCCAGCAGTTCGTTCGGGGAGCTGTTTTTT.

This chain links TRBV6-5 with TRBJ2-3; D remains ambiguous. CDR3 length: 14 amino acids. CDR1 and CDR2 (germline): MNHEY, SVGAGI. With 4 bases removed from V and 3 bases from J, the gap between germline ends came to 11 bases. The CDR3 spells CASSSGPITDTQYF. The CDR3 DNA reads TGTGCCAGCAGTTCCGGGCCCATTACAGATACGCAGTATTTT.

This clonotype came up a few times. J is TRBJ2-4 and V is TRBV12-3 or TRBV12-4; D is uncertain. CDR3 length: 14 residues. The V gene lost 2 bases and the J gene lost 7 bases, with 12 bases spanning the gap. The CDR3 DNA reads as TGTGCCAGCAGTTTAAGAGTAACACGTAACATTCAGTACTTC. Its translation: CASSLRVTRNIQYF.

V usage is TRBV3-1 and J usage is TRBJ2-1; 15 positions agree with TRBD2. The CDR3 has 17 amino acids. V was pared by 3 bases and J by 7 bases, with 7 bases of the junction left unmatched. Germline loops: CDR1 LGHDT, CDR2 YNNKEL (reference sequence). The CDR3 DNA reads TGTGCCAGCAGCCACGGACTAGCGGGAGGGCCTTATAATGAGCAGTTCTTC. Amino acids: CASSHGLAGGPYNEQFF.

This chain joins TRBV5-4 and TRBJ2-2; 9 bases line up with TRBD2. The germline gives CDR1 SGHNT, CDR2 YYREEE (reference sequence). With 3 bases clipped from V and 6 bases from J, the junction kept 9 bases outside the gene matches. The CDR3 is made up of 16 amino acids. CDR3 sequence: CASSSPAGTSSGELFF. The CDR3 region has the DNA TGTGCCAGCAGCTCGCCTGCCGGGACTAGCTCCGGGGAGCTGTTTTTT.

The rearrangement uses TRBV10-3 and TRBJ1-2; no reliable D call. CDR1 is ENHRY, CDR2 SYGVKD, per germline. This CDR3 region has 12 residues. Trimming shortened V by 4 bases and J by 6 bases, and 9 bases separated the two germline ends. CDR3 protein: CAISGGIHGYTF. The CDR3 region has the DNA TGTGCCATCAGTGGAGGTATCCATGGCTACACCTTC.

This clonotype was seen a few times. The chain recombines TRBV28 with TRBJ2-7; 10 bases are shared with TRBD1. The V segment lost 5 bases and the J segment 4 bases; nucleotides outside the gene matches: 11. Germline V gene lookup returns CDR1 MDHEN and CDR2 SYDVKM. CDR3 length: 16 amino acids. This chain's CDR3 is CASSGPTGQGWYEQYF. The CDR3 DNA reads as TGTGCCAGCAGTGGACCTACGGGACAGGGGTGGTACGAGCAGTACTTC.

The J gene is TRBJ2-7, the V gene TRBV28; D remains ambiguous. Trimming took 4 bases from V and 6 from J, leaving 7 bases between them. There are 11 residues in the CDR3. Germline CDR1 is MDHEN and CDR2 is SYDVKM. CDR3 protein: CASSSPVEQYF. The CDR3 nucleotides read TGTGCCAGCAGTTCCCCGGTCGAGCAGTACTTC.

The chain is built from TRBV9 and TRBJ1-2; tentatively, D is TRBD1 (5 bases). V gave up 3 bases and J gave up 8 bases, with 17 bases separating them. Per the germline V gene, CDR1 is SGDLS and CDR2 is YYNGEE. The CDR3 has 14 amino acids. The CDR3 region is CASSASAGERGYTF. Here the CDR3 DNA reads TGTGCCAGCAGCGCCTCGGCGGGGGAACGGGGCTACACCTTC.

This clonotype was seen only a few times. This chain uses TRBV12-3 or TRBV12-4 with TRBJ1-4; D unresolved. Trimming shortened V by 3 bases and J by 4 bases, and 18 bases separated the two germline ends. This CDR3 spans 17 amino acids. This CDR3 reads CASSFVGQLQNNEKLFF. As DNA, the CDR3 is TGTGCCAGCAGTTTTGTGGGTCAGCTTCAAAATAATGAAAAACTGTTTTTT.

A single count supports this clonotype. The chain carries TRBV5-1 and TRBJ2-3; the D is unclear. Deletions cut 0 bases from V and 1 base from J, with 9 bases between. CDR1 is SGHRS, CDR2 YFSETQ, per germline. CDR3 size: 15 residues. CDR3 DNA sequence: TGCGCCAGCAGCTTGGAAAGGGCTCGCACAGATACGCAGTATTTT. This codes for CASSLERARTDTQYF.

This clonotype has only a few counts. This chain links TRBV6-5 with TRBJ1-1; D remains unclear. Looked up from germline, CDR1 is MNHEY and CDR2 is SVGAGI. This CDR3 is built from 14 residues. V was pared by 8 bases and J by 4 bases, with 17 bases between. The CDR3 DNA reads TGTGCCAGCTTACCTCCGGGCCCCTCCACTGAAGCTTTCTTT. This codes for CASLPPGPSTEAFF.

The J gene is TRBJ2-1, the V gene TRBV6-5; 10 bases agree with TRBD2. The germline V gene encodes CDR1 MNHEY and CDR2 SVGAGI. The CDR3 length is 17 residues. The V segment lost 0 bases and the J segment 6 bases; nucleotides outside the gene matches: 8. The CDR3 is CASSYSRGLAEVNEQFF. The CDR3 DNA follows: TGTGCCAGCAGTTACTCCCGCGGACTAGCGGAAGTCAATGAGCAGTTCTTC.

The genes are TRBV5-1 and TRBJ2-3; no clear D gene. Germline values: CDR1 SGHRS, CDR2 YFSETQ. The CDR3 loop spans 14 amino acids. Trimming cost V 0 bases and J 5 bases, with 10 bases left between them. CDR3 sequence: CASSLVAEIDTQYF. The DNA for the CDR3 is TGCGCCAGCAGCTTGGTGGCAGAAATAGATACGCAGTATTTT.

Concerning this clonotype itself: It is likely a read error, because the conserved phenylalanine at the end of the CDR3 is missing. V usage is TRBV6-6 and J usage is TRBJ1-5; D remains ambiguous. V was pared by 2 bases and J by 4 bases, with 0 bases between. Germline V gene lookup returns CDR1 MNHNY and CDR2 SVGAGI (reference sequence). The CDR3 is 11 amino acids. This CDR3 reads CASSYNQPQHL. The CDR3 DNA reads TGTGCCAGCAGTTACAATCAGCCCCAGCATTTG.

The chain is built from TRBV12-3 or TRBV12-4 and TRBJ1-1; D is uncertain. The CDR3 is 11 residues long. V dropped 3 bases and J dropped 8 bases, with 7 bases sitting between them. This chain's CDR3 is CASSFGVEAFF. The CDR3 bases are TGTGCCAGCAGTTTTGGGGTGGAAGCTTTCTTT.

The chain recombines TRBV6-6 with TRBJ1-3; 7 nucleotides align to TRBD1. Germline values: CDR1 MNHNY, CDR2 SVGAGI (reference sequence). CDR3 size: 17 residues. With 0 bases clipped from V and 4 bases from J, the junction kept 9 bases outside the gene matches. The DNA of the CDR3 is TGTGCCAGCAGTTACTCCACGACCCCGGGACAGGGAAACACCATATATTTT. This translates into CASSYSTTPGQGNTIYF.